This T cell receptor (beta chain) was sequenced during a study of control samples from healthy donors and cancer patients. The protocol was immunoSEQ multiplex PCR, while the TCRdb copy is restricted to in-frame clones and leaves out a portion. The table includes roughly 88,000 clones, roughly nine tenths detected once. Germline values: CDR1 KGHSY, CDR2 FQNENV. V was trimmed by 3 bases and J by 6 bases, leaving 12 bases between them. This CDR3 region has 14 residues. The source of this sequence is a woman younger than 45 in good health. The gene calls are TRBV16 and TRBJ2-4, with D perhaps TRBD1 (5 bases). Sequenced sample: blood. The CDR3 bases are TGTGCCAGCAGCCATTCTGGACAAGCAAACATTCAGTACTTC. This gives the protein CASSHSGQANIQYF.